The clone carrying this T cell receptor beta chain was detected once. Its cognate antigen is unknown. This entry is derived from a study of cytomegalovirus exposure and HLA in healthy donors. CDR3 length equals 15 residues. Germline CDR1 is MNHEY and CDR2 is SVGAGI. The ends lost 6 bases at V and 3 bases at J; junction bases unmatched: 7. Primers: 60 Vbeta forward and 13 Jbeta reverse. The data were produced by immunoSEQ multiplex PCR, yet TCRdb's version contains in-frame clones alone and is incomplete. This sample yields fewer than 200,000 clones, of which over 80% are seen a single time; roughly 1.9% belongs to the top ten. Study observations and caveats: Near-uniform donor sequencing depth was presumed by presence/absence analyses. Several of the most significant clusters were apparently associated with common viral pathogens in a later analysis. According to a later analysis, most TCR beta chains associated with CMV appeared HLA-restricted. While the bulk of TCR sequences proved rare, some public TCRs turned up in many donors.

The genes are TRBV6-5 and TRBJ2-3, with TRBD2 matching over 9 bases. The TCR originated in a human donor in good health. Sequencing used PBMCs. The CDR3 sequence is CASSRGGAITDTQYF. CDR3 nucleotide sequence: TGTGCCAGCAGCCGCGGGGGGGCCATAACAGATACGCAGTATTTT.